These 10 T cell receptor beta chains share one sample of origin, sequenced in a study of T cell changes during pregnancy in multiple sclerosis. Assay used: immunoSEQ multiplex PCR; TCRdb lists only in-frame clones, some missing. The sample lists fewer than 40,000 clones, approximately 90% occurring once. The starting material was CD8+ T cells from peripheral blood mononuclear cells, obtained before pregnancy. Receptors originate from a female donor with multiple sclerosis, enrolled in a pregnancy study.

CDR3 amino acids: CASSLDGSGSTDTQYF. Here the CDR3 DNA reads TGCGCCAGCAGCTTGGACGGTAGCGGTAGCACAGATACGCAGTATTTT. This rearrangement joins TRBV5-1 to TRBJ2-3; a possible D gene is TRBD2 (6 bases). This CDR3 contains 16 residues. Germline CDR1 SGHRS, CDR2 YFSETQ. V dropped 0 bases and J dropped 0 bases, with 11 bases sitting between them.

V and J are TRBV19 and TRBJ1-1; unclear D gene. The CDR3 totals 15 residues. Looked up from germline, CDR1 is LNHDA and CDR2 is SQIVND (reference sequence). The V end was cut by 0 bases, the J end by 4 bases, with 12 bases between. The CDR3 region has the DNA TGTGCCAGTAGTATAGACGGTGGTTTTGGCACTGAAGCTTTCTTT. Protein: CASSIDGGFGTEAFF.

The CDR3 reads CASSPGTGNNNQPQHF. The DNA of the CDR3 is TGTGCCAGCTCACCGGGAACAGGAAACAACAATCAGCCCCAGCATTTT. V and J are TRBV18 and TRBJ1-5; TRBD1 might be the D (5 bases). There are 16 residues in the CDR3. Germline CDR1 and CDR2: KGHSH and LQKENI. Trimming shortened V by 3 bases and J by 3 bases, and 15 bases separated the two germline ends.

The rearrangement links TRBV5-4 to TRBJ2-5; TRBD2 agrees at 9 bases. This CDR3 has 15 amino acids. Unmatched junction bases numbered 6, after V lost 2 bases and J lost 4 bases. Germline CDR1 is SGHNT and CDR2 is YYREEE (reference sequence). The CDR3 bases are TGTGCCAGCAGCTTATGGGCGGGGGGGCGAGAGACCCAGTACTTC. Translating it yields CASSLWAGGRETQYF.

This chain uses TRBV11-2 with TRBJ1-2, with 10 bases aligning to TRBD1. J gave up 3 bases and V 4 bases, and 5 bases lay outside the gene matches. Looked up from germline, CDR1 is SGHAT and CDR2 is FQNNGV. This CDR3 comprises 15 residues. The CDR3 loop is CASSSGQGFHYGYTF. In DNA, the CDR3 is TGTGCCAGCAGCTCGGGACAGGGGTTCCACTATGGCTACACCTTC.

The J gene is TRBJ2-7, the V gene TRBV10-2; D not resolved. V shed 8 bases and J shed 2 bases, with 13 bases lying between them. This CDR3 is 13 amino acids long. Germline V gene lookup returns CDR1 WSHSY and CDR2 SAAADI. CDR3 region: CASLRSSTYEQYF. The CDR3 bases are TGCGCCAGCTTGAGGAGTTCGACCTACGAGCAGTACTTC.

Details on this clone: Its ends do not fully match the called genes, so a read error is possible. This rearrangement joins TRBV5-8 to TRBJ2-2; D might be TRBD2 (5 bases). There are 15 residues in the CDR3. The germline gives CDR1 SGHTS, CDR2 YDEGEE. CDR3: CASSLYRDSTGELFF. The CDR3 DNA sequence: TGCGCCAGCAGCCTCTATCGGGATAGCACCGGGGAGCTGTTTTTT.

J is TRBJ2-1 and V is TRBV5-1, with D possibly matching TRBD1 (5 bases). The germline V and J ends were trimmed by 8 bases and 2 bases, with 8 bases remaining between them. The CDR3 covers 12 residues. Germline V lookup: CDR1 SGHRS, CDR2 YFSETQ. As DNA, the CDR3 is TGCGCCAGTAAGGGGCCCTACAATGAGCAGTTCTTC. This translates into CASKGPYNEQFF.

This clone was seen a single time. DNA for the CDR3: TGTGCCAGCAGCCAATGGGGGCAGGGGTTCACTGAAGCTTTCTTT. It is translated as CASSQWGQGFTEAFF. The genes are TRBV16 and TRBJ1-1, with a possible D match to TRBD1 (6 bases). This CDR3 is built from 15 residues. Trimming shortened V by 1 base and J by 4 bases, and 13 bases separated the two germline ends. CDR1 is KGHSY and CDR2 is FQNENV in the germline V gene.

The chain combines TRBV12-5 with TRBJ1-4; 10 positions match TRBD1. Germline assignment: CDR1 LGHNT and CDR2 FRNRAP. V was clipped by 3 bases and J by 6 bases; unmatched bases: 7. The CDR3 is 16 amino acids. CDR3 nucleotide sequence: TGTGCTAGTGGTTTTGGGACAGGGGTAAAATATGAAAAACTGTTTTTT. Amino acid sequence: CASGFGTGVKYEKLFF.